This T cell receptor (beta chain) was documented in a study of molecular identifiers for immune sequencing clone quantification. Study-wide context: In replicates, the authors split RNA from roughly 18,000 or 92,000 naive CD8 cells five ways and sequenced four. Regarding the study as a whole: Reportedly, one cell's Jurkat TCR RNA was detected within 1,200,000 naive CD8 cells.

In this sample, this clonotype is medium-sized. Its target is unknown. V lost 4 bases and J lost 2, with 22 bases in between. This CDR3 region has 18 residues. Germline CDR1 reads LNHDA; CDR2 reads SQIVND (reference sequence). Libraries for naive CD8 T cells, which were made from approximately 22,000 to 940,000 sorted cells, drew on 10%, 30% or 50% of the RNA. TCRdb fed the PCR reads into MiXCR, producing one record per CDR3 protein. Among some 13,000 distinct CDR3 sequences listed, less than 20% were seen once. The receptor's source is a human donor in good health. Some libraries in this study had Jurkat cell RNA spiked in. Sample: naive CD8+ T cells from blood, with Jurkat cell RNA spiked in. Subset given: FACS-sorted CD8+CD4-CCR7+CD45RA+ naive T cells. This chain connects TRBV19 to TRBJ2-3, with no clear D. CDR3 sequence: CASSRSGWEGIHTDTQYF. As DNA, the CDR3 is TGTGCCAGTAGTAGATCAGGTTGGGAAGGAATTCACACAGATACGCAGTATTTT.